Following are 32 T cell receptor beta chains from one sample sequenced in a study of cytomegalovirus exposure and HLA in healthy donors. 13 Jbeta primers and 60 Vbeta primers were used for the PCR. The assay was immunoSEQ multiplex PCR, and TCRdb's table has in-frame clones only and misses some. The table shows under 250,000 clones, with roughly 78% occurring only once. Specimen: PBMCs. The receptor source for this set is a woman under 40 in good health and CMV-seropositive.

The chain uses TRBV5-1 and TRBJ1-6; D unclear. The CDR3 runs to 15 residues. Germline V lookup: CDR1 SGHRS, CDR2 YFSETQ. With 4 bases removed from V and 6 bases from J, the gap between germline ends came to 14 bases. This chain's CDR3 is CASSPGGRSNSPLHF. The CDR3, as DNA: TGCGCCAGCAGCCCCGGAGGCCGAAGTAATTCACCCCTCCACTTT.

This clone was observed a few times. The CDR3 coding sequence is TGCGCCACCCTCCTGGGACAGGGGCCAGATACGCAGTATTTT. Protein: CATLLGQGPDTQYF. The chain has TRBV10-2 and TRBJ2-3; 10 nucleotides agree with TRBD1. The CDR3 contains 14 residues. V lost 10 bases to trimming and J lost 4 bases; unmatched junction nucleotides: 8. Germline CDR1 is WSHSY and CDR2 is SAAADI.

V gene TRBV5-6 combines with J gene TRBJ2-7; D possibly corresponds to TRBD1 (5 bases). The V gene's germline CDR1 is SGHDT and CDR2 YYEEEE. The ends were cut back, 0 bases at V and 7 bases at J, with 8 bases in the middle. The CDR3 is 12 amino acids. The CDR3 reads CASSLGAGEQYF. CDR3 coding DNA: TGTGCCAGCAGCTTGGGAGCAGGGGAGCAGTACTTC.

The chain joins TRBV6-5 to TRBJ2-1; D is perhaps TRBD2 (5 bases). The CDR3 spans 11 residues. The V gene lost 4 bases and the J gene lost 9 bases, with 7 bases spanning the gap. CDR1 MNHEY and CDR2 SVGAGI come from the germline V gene. This CDR3 is CASSWSGEQFF. CDR3 in DNA: TGTGCCAGCAGTTGGAGCGGTGAGCAGTTCTTC.

The rearrangement uses TRBV7-2 and TRBJ2-2; D is unresolved. CDR1 is SGHTA and CDR2 is FQGNSA in the germline V gene. The ends were cut back, 8 bases at V and 3 bases at J, with 7 bases in the middle. This CDR3 contains 12 residues. CDR3 bases: TGTGCCAGCGGGCGATACACCGGGGAGCTGTTTTTT. This codes for CASGRYTGELFF.

The rearrangement uses TRBV5-6 and TRBJ2-5, with TRBD1 identical over 8 bases. CDR1 is SGHDT, CDR2 YYEEEE, per germline. This CDR3 spans 14 amino acids. Trimming cost V 2 bases and J 5 bases; bases outside gene matches: 5. The CDR3 coding sequence is TGTGCCAGCAGCTTTAGGACAGGGCGGGAGACCCAGTACTTC. Translation: CASSFRTGRETQYF.

The chain uses TRBV2 and TRBJ1-2; tentative D call: TRBD1 (6 bases). V lost 3 bases to trimming and J lost 8 bases, with 16 bases between them. Germline V lookup: CDR1 SNHLY, CDR2 FYNNEI. The CDR3 contains 14 residues. CDR3 in amino acids: CASSDGGGSLGYTF. In DNA, the CDR3 is TGTGCCAGCAGTGACGGGGGGGGCTCTCTGGGCTACACCTTC.

The chain links TRBV9 to TRBJ2-2; 11 nucleotides match TRBD1. V lost 2 bases, J lost 7 bases, and 7 bases stayed unmatched. CDR1 SGDLS and CDR2 YYNGEE come from the germline V gene. This CDR3 comprises 16 residues. This CDR3 reads CASSVPGQGVGGELFF. DNA for the CDR3: TGTGCCAGCAGCGTTCCGGGACAGGGGGTTGGCGGGGAGCTGTTTTTT. Full variable domain (rest looked up from reference TRBV9 and TRBJ2-2): DSGVTQTPKHLITATGQRVTLRCSPRSGDLSVYWYQQSLDQGLQFLIQYYNGEERAKGNILERFSAQQFPDLHSELNLSSLELGDSALYFCASSVPGQGVGGELFFGEGSRLTVL.

This chain connects TRBV7-2 to TRBJ2-1, with 9 bases aligning to TRBD2. V lost 1 base to trimming and J lost 2 bases; unmatched junction nucleotides: 9. Per the germline V gene, CDR1 is SGHTA and CDR2 is FQGNSA. This CDR3 spans 18 amino acids. The CDR3 reads CASSLGPGLARTYNEQFF. As DNA, the CDR3 is TGTGCCAGCAGCTTAGGCCCTGGACTAGCGCGAACCTACAATGAGCAGTTCTTC.

This chain uses TRBV19 with TRBJ1-2, with 8 bases that match TRBD1. The CDR3 totals 15 residues. Germline CDR1 and CDR2: LNHDA and SQIVND (reference sequence). After removal of 4 bases from V and 4 bases from J, the junction contained 8 bases not matched to a gene. The CDR3 reads CASSTNPGQVYGYTF. The DNA of the CDR3 is TGTGCCAGTAGTACTAACCCGGGACAGGTCTATGGCTACACCTTC.

The CDR3 loop reads CASSPGQLYGYTF. The CDR3 bases are TGCGCCAGCAGCCCCGGACAGCTCTATGGCTACACCTTC. This chain links TRBV4-1 with TRBJ1-2, with D possibly TRBD1 on 6 matching bases. The CDR3 contains 13 residues. Trimming shortened V by 4 bases and J by 4 bases, and 10 bases separated the two germline ends. The germline CDR1 and CDR2 sequences are MGHRA and YSYEKL.

The table lists this clone with a few counts. The V and J genes are TRBV7-6 and TRBJ1-1; D might be TRBD1 (5 bases). With 6 bases removed from V and 3 bases from J, the gap between germline ends came to 5 bases. The CDR3 length is 11 residues. Looked up from germline, CDR1 is SGHVS and CDR2 is FNYEAQ. The CDR3 protein is CASRGDTEAFF. CDR3 coding DNA: TGTGCCAGCAGAGGGGACACTGAAGCTTTCTTT.

The genes are TRBV7-2 and TRBJ2-7; D gene unclear. V lost 0 bases to trimming and J lost 2 bases, with 8 bases between them. This CDR3 region has 14 residues. CDR1 and CDR2 from the germline V gene are SGHTA and FQGNSA. In nucleotides, the CDR3 is TGTGCCAGCAGCTTAGCTCGGTCGACCTACGAGCAGTACTTC. Its translation is CASSLARSTYEQYF. Full variable domain (outside the CDR3, taken from reference TRBV7-2 and TRBJ2-7): GAGVSQSPSNKVTEKGKDVELRCDPISGHTALYWYRQSLGQGLEFLIYFQGNSAPDKSGLPSDRFSAERTGGSVSTLTIQRTQQEDSAVYLCASSLARSTYEQYFGPGTRLTVT.

The V call is TRBV5-4, the J call TRBJ2-3, with 8 bases lining up with TRBD2. Per the germline V gene, CDR1 is SGHNT and CDR2 is YYREEE (reference sequence). V shed 4 bases, J shed 1 base, and the junction held 17 bases outside the gene matches. The CDR3 runs to 19 residues. The CDR3, as DNA: TGTGCCAGCAGCGACTGGGTCCCCCGGCTAGCGGGCCGCACAGATACGCAGTATTTT. Translation: CASSDWVPRLAGRTDTQYF. The entire variable domain, with the rest obtained from reference TRBV5-4 and TRBJ2-3, is as follows: ETGVTQSPTHLIKTRGQQVTLRCSSQSGHNTVSWYQQALGQGPQFIFQYYREEENGRGNFPPRFSGLQFPNYSSELNVNALELDDSALYLCASSDWVPRLAGRTDTQYFGPGTRLTVL.

The V and J genes are TRBV9 and TRBJ2-3, with 11 positions matching TRBD2. J lost 7 bases, V lost 3 bases, and 10 bases had no gene match. Germline V CDR1 and CDR2: SGDLS, YYNGEE. The CDR3 has 16 residues. CDR3 amino acids: CASSASGTSGTHTQYF. The CDR3 bases are TGTGCCAGCAGCGCCTCCGGGACTAGCGGAACCCATACGCAGTATTTT.

This clone was seen only a few times. In DNA, the CDR3 is TGTGCCAGCAGCACCTTTGGCGGGCAGTCCTACGAGCAGTACTTC. Its translation is CASSTFGGQSYEQYF. The chain uses TRBV6-1 and TRBJ2-7; tentative D call: TRBD2 (5 bases). The CDR3 loop spans 15 amino acids. Trimming took off 6 bases at V and 1 base at J, with 16 bases between the two ends. Looked up from germline, CDR1 is MNHNS and CDR2 is SASEGT.

CDR3 coding DNA: TGTGCCAGCAGCCGACCGAGACAGGACAACTCCTACGAGCAGTACTTC. It codes for CASSRPRQDNSYEQYF. The chain is built from TRBV13 and TRBJ2-7; a possible D gene is TRBD1 (6 bases). Germline V gene lookup returns CDR1 PRHDT and CDR2 FYEKMQ (reference sequence). Trimming cost V 5 bases and J 0 bases, with 17 bases left between them. The length of the CDR3 is 16 residues.

The chain combines TRBV27 with TRBJ2-7, with TRBD1 identical over 8 bases. The CDR3 is made up of 13 amino acids. The J segment lost 4 bases and the V segment lost 6 bases, leaving 5 bases of the junction unmatched. Germline V CDR1 and CDR2: MNHEY, SMNVEV (reference sequence). The CDR3 protein is CASSSYRGYEQYF. In DNA form, the CDR3 reads TGTGCCAGCAGCTCTTACAGGGGGTACGAGCAGTACTTC.

The sample holds one count of this clone. The chain employs TRBV5-1 and TRBJ2-7; 8 positions match TRBD2. The CDR3 length is 14 residues. In germline, CDR1 is SGHRS, CDR2 YFSETQ. V was pared by 7 bases and J by 3 bases, with 9 bases of the junction left unmatched. The DNA for the CDR3 is TGCGCCAGCTCTGCTACGGGAGGGAGCTACGAGCAGTACTTC. It yields the protein CASSATGGSYEQYF.

The chain uses TRBV9 and TRBJ2-7; 9 bases line up with TRBD1. From germline, CDR1 is SGDLS and CDR2 YYNGEE. Unmatched junction bases numbered 6, after V lost 0 bases and J lost 5 bases. This CDR3 has 15 amino acids. CDR3 in amino acids: CASSVAGRTGDEQYF. CDR3 DNA sequence: TGTGCCAGCAGCGTAGCTGGTAGGACAGGGGACGAGCAGTACTTC.

This chain uses TRBV19 with TRBJ2-7; unclear D gene. CDR3 length: 14 amino acids. Germline loops: CDR1 LNHDA, CDR2 SQIVND (reference sequence). Trimming stripped 5 bases from V and 6 bases from J, with 17 bases between. The CDR3 bases are TGTGCCAGTAGTTTAGGAGCTGCACTTAGCGAGCAGTACTTC. It specifies CASSLGAALSEQYF.

The chain combines TRBV6-9 with TRBJ2-2, with 8 positions matching TRBD2. The germline V gene has CDR1 MNHGY and CDR2 SVAAGI. This CDR3 region has 16 residues. The V segment lost 2 bases and the J segment 7 bases; nucleotides outside the gene matches: 9. CDR3 nucleotides: TGTGCCAGCAGTTATACCCAGCGGGAGAGGAACGGGGAGCTGTTTTTT. It is translated as CASSYTQRERNGELFF.

The V call is TRBV27, the J call TRBJ2-7; D may be TRBD1 (5 bases). The V gene lost 2 bases and the J gene lost 3 bases, with 11 bases spanning the gap. CDR3 length: 14 amino acids. In germline, CDR1 is MNHEY, CDR2 SMNVEV (reference sequence). CDR3: CASSLRGPLYEQYF. The CDR3 DNA reads TGTGCCAGCAGTTTAAGGGGTCCCCTCTACGAGCAGTACTTC.

The rearrangement uses TRBV5-1 and TRBJ1-6; D is perhaps TRBD1 (6 bases). Per germline, CDR1 SGHRS and CDR2 YFSETQ. The CDR3 is 21 residues long. V lost 1 base to trimming and J lost 8 bases, with 31 bases between them. DNA of the CDR3: TGCGCCAGCAGCTTGTTCCTACATAAACACCAGGGGTTTTGTATAGATTCACCCCTCCACTTT. It encodes CASSLFLHKHQGFCIDSPLHF.

This sequence joins TRBV7-6 and TRBJ1-6; the D gene is possibly TRBD1 (6 bases). Trimming removed 5 bases at V and 0 bases at J, with 8 bases between. CDR1 is SGHVS, CDR2 FNYEAQ, per germline. The CDR3 contains 15 residues. CDR3 in DNA: TGTGCCAGCAGCCGACAGGACTCCTATAATTCACCCCTCCACTTT. Translating gives CASSRQDSYNSPLHF.

The chain has TRBV19 and TRBJ2-2; no firm D call. Germline V lookup: CDR1 LNHDA, CDR2 SQIVND (reference sequence). Trimming stripped 5 bases from V and 2 bases from J, with 12 bases between. The CDR3 sequence is 15 residues long. The CDR3 sequence is CASSDSNSNTGELFF. The CDR3 nucleotides read TGTGCCAGTAGTGATTCTAACAGCAACACCGGGGAGCTGTTTTTT. The entire variable domain, with the rest obtained from reference TRBV19 and TRBJ2-2, is as follows: DGGITQSPKYLFRKEGQNVTLSCEQNLNHDAMYWYRQDPGQGLRLIYYSQIVNDFQKGDIAEGYSVSREKKESFPLTVTSAQKNPTAFYLCASSDSNSNTGELFFGEGSRLTVL.

This chain connects TRBV29-1 to TRBJ2-3; possibly TRBD2 for D (6 bases). The CDR3 is made up of 13 amino acids. The germline V gene has CDR1 SQVTM and CDR2 ANQGSEA. CDR3 region: CSSSWGGTDTQYF. CDR3 DNA: TGCAGTTCTTCCTGGGGGGGCACAGATACGCAGTATTTT.

The V and J genes are TRBV4-3 and TRBJ1-5; D perhaps matches TRBD1 (6 bases). With 4 bases removed from V and 6 bases from J, the gap between germline ends came to 13 bases. Germline assignment: CDR1 LGHNA and CDR2 YSLEER. CDR3 size: 14 residues. The CDR3 nucleotides read TGCGCCAGCAGCCTCACAGGGAATGGTCAGCCCCAGCATTTT. Translating it yields CASSLTGNGQPQHF.

The rearrangement joins TRBV18 to TRBJ1-1; D is undetermined. Trimming removed 2 bases from V and 1 base from J, with 8 bases in between. Germline V CDR1 and CDR2: KGHSH, LQKENI. This CDR3 is 14 amino acids long. CDR3 amino acids: CASSPEGRNTEAFF. In DNA, the CDR3 is TGTGCCAGCTCACCAGAGGGCCGGAACACTGAAGCTTTCTTT.

The rearrangement joins TRBV6-1 to TRBJ2-5; TRBD1 agrees at 9 bases. The CDR3 is 16 amino acids. Germline V gene sequence: CDR1 MNHNS, CDR2 SASEGT. V was pared by 0 bases and J by 5 bases, with 7 bases of the junction left unmatched. This chain's CDR3 is CASSEAATGGDETQYF. The CDR3 DNA reads TGTGCCAGCAGTGAAGCGGCAACAGGGGGCGATGAGACCCAGTACTTC.

J is TRBJ1-6 and V is TRBV4-2; 9 bases line up with TRBD1. Germline V gene sequence: CDR1 LGHNA, CDR2 YNFKEQ. The CDR3 length is 15 residues. With V trimmed by 2 bases and J by 10 bases, 6 bases remained unmatched. Here the CDR3 reads CASSQTGQGRSPLHF. In nucleotides, the CDR3 is TGTGCCAGCAGCCAAACCGGACAGGGGAGATCACCCCTCCACTTT.

The J gene is TRBJ1-4, the V gene TRBV4-1; the D gene is possibly TRBD1 (6 bases). The CDR3 has 14 amino acids. Germline CDR1 reads MGHRA; CDR2 reads YSYEKL. V was pared by 2 bases and J by 8 bases, with 12 bases between. CDR3 residues: CASSQTGPNEKLFF. CDR3 DNA: TGCGCCAGCAGCCAAACAGGGCCAAACGAAAAACTGTTTTTT.